The rows below give T cell receptor beta chains drawn from one sample of a study of shared clonotypes between healthy human individuals. Generated by immunoSEQ multiplex PCR, the TCRdb table keeps only in-frame clones and is missing some. Here the sample spans 2 million to 2.5 million clones, about nine tenths being singletons. The sample was naive CD4+ T cells from PBMCs. These receptors came from a man aged 18 to 30 in good health. Some clones in this sample may be carry-over from other donors' samples. CDR3s include the opening cysteine and the closing phenylalanine or tryptophan. The order of the fields is V gene, J gene, clone size, D gene, CDR3 protein, CDR3 DNA. D genes are given only for firm matches. Some rows mark clone size as missing; the rest say once, few, many or name a class of expanded clone.

TRBV5-1	TRBJ1-2	NA	NA	CASSLAPGAGAIGYTF	TGCGCCAGCAGCTTGGCCCCAGGAGCAGGGGCTATTGGCTACACCTTC
TRBV7-9	TRBJ2-2	NA	NA	CASSLGAGELFF	TGTGCCAGCAGCTTAGGGGCCGGGGAGCTGTTTTTT
TRBV20-1	TRBJ1-2	NA	NA	CSAKYGYTF	TGCAGTGCAAAGTATGGCTACACCTTC
TRBV5-1	TRBJ2-5	NA	TRBD2	CASSLGLAGGETQYF	TGCGCCAGCAGCTTGGGACTAGCGGGGGGAGAGACCCAGTACTTC
TRBV5-4	TRBJ2-5	NA	NA	CASTLSGVGSRETQYF	TGTGCCAGCACTCTGAGTGGGGTGGGGTCCCGAGAGACCCAGTACTTC
TRBV5-6	TRBJ1-2	NA	TRBD1	CASSFRQGTGGYTF	TGTGCCAGCAGCTTCCGACAGGGAACCGGTGGCTACACCTTC
TRBV5-1	TRBJ2-7	NA	TRBD1	CASSFGTGGTYEQYF	TGCGCCAGCAGCTTCGGGACAGGGGGAACCTACGAGCAGTACTTC
TRBV15	TRBJ2-3	NA	TRBD1	CASGQGATTDTQYF	TGTGCCTCGGGCCAGGGGGCAACGACAGATACGCAGTATTTT
TRBV9	TRBJ2-1	NA	TRBD2	CASRALAGGPDEQFF	TGTGCCAGCAGAGCACTAGCGGGAGGGCCGGATGAGCAGTTCTTC
TRBV28	TRBJ1-4	NA	NA	CASSWGGLNEKLFF	TGTGCCAGCAGTTGGGGGGGACTTAATGAAAAACTGTTTTTT
TRBV7-9	TRBJ2-3	NA	NA	CASSLGPPDTQYF	TGTGCCAGCAGCCTTGGACCCCCGGATACGCAGTATTTT
TRBV2	TRBJ1-1	NA	NA	CASHENGNTEAFF	TGTGCCAGCCATGAAAATGGGAACACTGAAGCTTTCTTT
TRBV2	TRBJ2-2	NA	TRBD1	CASSDPGTGASTGELFF	TGTGCCAGCAGTGACCCTGGGACAGGGGCTAGCACCGGGGAGCTGTTTTTT
TRBV11-2	TRBJ1-5	NA	TRBD1	CASSRDRLDNQPQHF	TGTGCCAGCAGCCGGGACAGGTTGGACAATCAGCCCCAGCATTTT
TRBV4-3	TRBJ2-5	NA	NA	CASSRRAAAGDQETQYF	TGCGCCAGCAGCCGTCGGGCGGCCGCCGGAGACCAAGAGACCCAGTACTTC
TRBV2	TRBJ2-3	once	NA	CASTVDSEAPKQYF	TGTGCCAGCACGGTAGATAGCGAAGCCCCAAAGCAGTATTTT
TRBV5-6	TRBJ2-1	NA	TRBD2	CASSILAGGWYEQFF	TGTGCCAGCAGCATCTTAGCGGGAGGATGGTATGAGCAGTTCTTC
TRBV10-2	TRBJ2-2	few	NA	CASKTANTGELFF	TGCGCCAGCAAGACAGCGAACACCGGGGAGCTGTTTTTT
TRBV11-2	TRBJ2-1	NA	TRBD2	CASSSLAGRNNEQFF	TGTGCCAGCAGCTCGCTAGCGGGACGAAACAATGAGCAGTTCTTC
TRBV29-1	TRBJ1-1	few	NA	CSVERDTNTEAFF	TGCAGCGTTGAACGGGACACTAACACTGAAGCTTTCTTT
TRBV30	TRBJ2-5	NA	NA	CAWSGSQGTQYF	TGTGCCTGGAGTGGAAGTCAGGGGACCCAGTACTTC
TRBV2	TRBJ1-1	NA	NA	CASRGTLQSTEAFF	TGTGCCAGCAGAGGGACCCTACAGAGCACTGAAGCTTTCTTT
TRBV5-6	TRBJ2-4	NA	NA	CASSLEPDIAKNIQYF	TGTGCCAGCAGCTTGGAGCCAGATATAGCCAAAAACATTCAGTACTTC
TRBV7-9	TRBJ1-3	NA	NA	CASSFPRGSPGNTIYF	TGTGCCAGCAGCTTTCCGCGGGGCTCCCCTGGAAACACCATATATTTT
TRBV5-6	TRBJ2-2	NA	NA	CASTPNGGGTGELFF	TGTGCCAGCACTCCTAATGGGGGAGGAACCGGGGAGCTGTTTTTT
TRBV28	TRBJ1-5	once	TRBD1	CASSLTGTGQPQHF	TGTGCCAGCAGCCTGACAGGGACGGGCCAGCCCCAGCATTTT
TRBV6-1	TRBJ2-7	NA	NA	CASSLRQPYEQYF	TGTGCCAGCAGTTTGAGACAGCCCTACGAGCAGTACTTC
TRBV10-3	TRBJ1-5	once	TRBD1	CAISGGQGNQPQHF	TGTGCCATCAGTGGCGGACAGGGGAATCAGCCCCAGCATTTT
TRBV6-1	TRBJ1-1	NA	TRBD1	CASSANRGPAEAFF	TGTGCCAGCAGTGCCAACAGGGGGCCGGCTGAAGCTTTCTTT
TRBV14	TRBJ2-2	NA	NA	CASSQDSLGYSNTGELFF	TGTGCCAGCAGCCAAGATTCTTTGGGATACTCGAACACCGGGGAGCTGTTTTTT
TRBV6-6	TRBJ2-7	NA	NA	CASHPRGMSYEQYF	TGTGCCAGCCATCCCCGGGGGATGTCATACGAGCAGTACTTC
TRBV6-1	TRBJ1-2	NA	NA	CASSEGRHQGYTF	TGTGCCAGCAGCGAGGGGCGGCATCAGGGCTACACCTTC
TRBV27	TRBJ1-5	NA	NA	CASIEGQPQHF	TGTGCCAGCATAGAGGGGCAGCCCCAGCATTTT